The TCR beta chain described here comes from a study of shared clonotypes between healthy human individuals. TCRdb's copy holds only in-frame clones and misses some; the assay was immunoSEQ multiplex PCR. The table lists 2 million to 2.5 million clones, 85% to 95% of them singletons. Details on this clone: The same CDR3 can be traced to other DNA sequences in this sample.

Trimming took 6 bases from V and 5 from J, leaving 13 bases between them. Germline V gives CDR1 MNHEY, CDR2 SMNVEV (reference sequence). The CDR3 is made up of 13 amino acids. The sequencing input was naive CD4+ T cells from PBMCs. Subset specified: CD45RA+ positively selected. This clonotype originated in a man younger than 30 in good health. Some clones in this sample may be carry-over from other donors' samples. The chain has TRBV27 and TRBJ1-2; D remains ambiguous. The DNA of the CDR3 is TGTGCCAGCAGCCTATCCCCGGGGTATGGCTACACCTTC. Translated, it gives CASSLSPGYGYTF.